Sequencing of this T cell receptor beta chain was carried out in a study of control samples from healthy donors and cancer patients. Sequencing used immunoSEQ multiplex PCR; TCRdb keeps in-frame clones, though not all of them. The sample consists of 100,000 to 150,000 clones, about 90% of them appearing once. Losses at the gene ends were 3 bases for V and 0 bases for J; bases not matched to a gene: 12. Germline values: CDR1 SGHRS, CDR2 YFSETQ. This CDR3 contains 17 residues. This TCR was sampled from a man aged 18 to 30 in good health. This chain joins TRBV5-1 and TRBJ2-7, with 7 bases fitting TRBD2. What was sequenced was blood. This CDR3 is CASSSMRPSGRSYEQYF. The DNA for the CDR3 is TGCGCCAGCAGCTCGATGCGGCCTAGCGGCCGCTCCTACGAGCAGTACTTC.